Listed below are T cell receptor beta chains from one sample, sequenced in a study of monozygotic twins with cystic fibrosis. This table comes from immunoSEQ multiplex PCR, and its TCRdb copy is limited to in-frame clones, with some not included. Seen here are approximately 9,700 clones, about 90% observed once, and the top ten hold 5.4%. Sequencing was done on a sample of blood. These receptors were obtained from a boy aged 2-9 years with cystic fibrosis. CDR3s include the opening cysteine and the closing phenylalanine or tryptophan. The D gene is left open where the match is weak. The listing skips clone size in some rows; elsewhere it reads once, few, many or a size class.

clone size	D gene	V gene	J gene	CDR3 protein	CDR3 DNA
-	TRBD1	TRBV4-1	TRBJ1-1	CASSQASGQGRPEAFF	TGCGCCAGCAGCCAAGCCTCGGGACAGGGGAGGCCTGAAGCTTTCTTT
-	-	TRBV19	TRBJ2-5	CASGGRGGVETQYF	TGTGCCAGTGGGGGACGCGGCGGGGTGGAGACCCAGTACTTC
-	-	TRBV5-1	TRBJ2-2	CASSPLPSNTGELFF	TGCGCCAGCAGCCCCCTCCCATCGAACACCGGGGAGCTGTTTTTT
-	TRBD2	TRBV4-1	TRBJ2-5	CASSRPLAGDQETQYF	TGCGCCAGCAGCCGGCCACTAGCGGGGGATCAAGAGACCCAGTACTTC
-	-	TRBV7-2	TRBJ1-5	CASSSTGASNQPQHF	TGTGCCAGCAGCTCTACAGGTGCTAGCAATCAGCCCCAGCATTTT
few	-	TRBV2	TRBJ1-4	CASSEGAGTRGKLFF	TGTGCCAGCAGTGAAGGGGCAGGGACCCGAGGAAAACTGTTTTTT
once	-	TRBV21-1	TRBJ1-1	CASSKVGQGIYTEAFF	-
-	TRBD1	TRBV27	TRBJ1-2	CASSLDRGHGYTF	TGTGCCAGCAGCCTAGACAGGGGGCATGGCTACACCTTC
-	-	TRBV30	TRBJ1-1	CAWSVNGDTEAFF	TGTGCCTGGAGTGTTAATGGGGACACTGAAGCTTTCTTT
-	-	TRBV6-6	TRBJ2-5	CASSYDGETQYF	TGTGCCAGCAGTTACGATGGGGAGACCCAGTACTTC
few	-	TRBV11-2	TRBJ1-6	CASKGERVTLHF	TGTGCCAGCAAGGGGGAGCGGGTAACCCTCCACTTT